Presented here are 2 T cell receptor beta chains from one specimen sequenced in a study of T cell changes during pregnancy in multiple sclerosis. Clones were sequenced by immunoSEQ multiplex PCR, and TCRdb holds only the in-frame ones, with some missing. The sample yields 90,000 to 95,000 clones, approximately 92% seen once. The sample consisted of peripheral blood, taken in the first trimester of pregnancy. These receptors originate from a female donor with multiple sclerosis, enrolled in a pregnancy study.

This clone was observed a single time. The chain employs TRBV7-9 and TRBJ1-2; 7 nucleotides align to TRBD1. The CDR3 has 14 residues. The V and J ends lost 2 bases and 2 bases, in that order; junction bases with no gene match: 2. Germline-derived CDR1 and CDR2 are SEHNR and FQNEAQ (reference sequence). CDR3 loop: CASSLLQGNYGYTF. CDR3 coding DNA: TGTGCCAGCAGCTTATTACAGGGGAACTATGGCTACACCTTC. Full variable domain (missing parts from reference TRBV7-9 and TRBJ1-2): DTGVSQNPRHKITKRGQNVTFRCDPISEHNRLYWYRQTLGQGPEFLTYFQNEAQLEKSRLLSDRFSAERPKGSFSTLEIQRTEQGDSAMYLCASSLLQGNYGYTFGSGTRLTVV.

In DNA form, the CDR3 reads TGTGCCAGCAGTGACGGACAGGAACCTTCAAATACGCAGTATTTT. Residues: CASSDGQEPSNTQYF. V is TRBV6-4 and J is TRBJ2-3; 7 nucleotides agree with TRBD1. This CDR3 spans 15 amino acids. J gave up 7 bases and V 2 bases, and 9 bases lay outside the gene matches. The germline V gene has CDR1 MRHNA and CDR2 SNTAGT.